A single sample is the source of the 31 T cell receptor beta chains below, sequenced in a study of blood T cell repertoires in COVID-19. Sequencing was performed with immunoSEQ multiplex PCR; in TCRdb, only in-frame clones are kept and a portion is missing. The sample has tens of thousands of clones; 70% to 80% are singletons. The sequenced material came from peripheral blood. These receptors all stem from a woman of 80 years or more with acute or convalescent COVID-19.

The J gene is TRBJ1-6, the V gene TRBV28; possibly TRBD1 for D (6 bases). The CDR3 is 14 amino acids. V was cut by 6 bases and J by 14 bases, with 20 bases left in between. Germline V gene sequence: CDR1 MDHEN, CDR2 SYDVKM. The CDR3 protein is CASSTGSGMKALHF. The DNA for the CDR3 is TGTGCCAGCAGCACAGGGTCGGGGATGAAGGCCCTCCACTTT. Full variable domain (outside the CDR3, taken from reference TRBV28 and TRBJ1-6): DVKVTQSSRYLVKRTGEKVFLECVQDMDHENMFWYRQDPGLGLRLIYFSYDVKMKEKGDIPEGYSVSREKKERFSLILESASTNQTSMYLCASSTGSGMKALHFGNGTRLTVT.

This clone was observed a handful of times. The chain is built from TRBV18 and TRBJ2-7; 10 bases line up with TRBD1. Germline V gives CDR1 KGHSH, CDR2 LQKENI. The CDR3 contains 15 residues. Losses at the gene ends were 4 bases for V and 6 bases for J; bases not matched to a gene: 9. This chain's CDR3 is CASSRGTGEIGEQYF. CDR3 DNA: TGTGCCAGCTCACGTGGGACAGGGGAGATAGGCGAGCAGTACTTC.

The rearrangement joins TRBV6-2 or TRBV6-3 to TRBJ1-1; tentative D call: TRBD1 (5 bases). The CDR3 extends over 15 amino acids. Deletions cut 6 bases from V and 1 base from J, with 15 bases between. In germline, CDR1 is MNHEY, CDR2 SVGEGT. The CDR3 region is CASSQRGWGNTEAFF. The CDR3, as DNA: TGTGCCAGCAGCCAAAGGGGCTGGGGGAACACTGAAGCTTTCTTT.

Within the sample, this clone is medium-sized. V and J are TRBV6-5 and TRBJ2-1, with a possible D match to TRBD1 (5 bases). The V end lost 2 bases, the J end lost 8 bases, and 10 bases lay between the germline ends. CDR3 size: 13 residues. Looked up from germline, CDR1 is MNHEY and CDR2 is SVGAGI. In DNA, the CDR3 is TGTGCCAGCAGTTACGGGGCTGGGTATGAGCAGTTCTTC. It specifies CASSYGAGYEQFF.

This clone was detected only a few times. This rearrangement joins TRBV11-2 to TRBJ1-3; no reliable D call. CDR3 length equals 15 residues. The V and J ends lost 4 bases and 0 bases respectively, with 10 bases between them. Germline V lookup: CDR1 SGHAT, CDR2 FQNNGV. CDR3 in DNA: TGTGCCAGCAGCTCCTTCCTAAGCTCTGGAAACACCATATATTTT. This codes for CASSSFLSSGNTIYF.

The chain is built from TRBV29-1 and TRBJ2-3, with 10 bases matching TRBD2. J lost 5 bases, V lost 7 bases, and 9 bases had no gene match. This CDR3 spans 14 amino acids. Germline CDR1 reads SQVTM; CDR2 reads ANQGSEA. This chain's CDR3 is CSGRLAGLLDTQYF. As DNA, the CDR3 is TGCAGCGGCCGACTAGCGGGTCTCTTAGATACGCAGTATTTT.

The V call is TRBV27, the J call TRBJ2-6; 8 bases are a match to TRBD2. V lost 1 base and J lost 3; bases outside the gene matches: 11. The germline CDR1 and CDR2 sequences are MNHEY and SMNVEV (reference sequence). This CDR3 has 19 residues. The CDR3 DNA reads TGTGCCAGCAGTTTATTTTCAGCGGGAGTCTCCGGTGGGGCCAACGTCCTGACTTTC. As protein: CASSLFSAGVSGGANVLTF.

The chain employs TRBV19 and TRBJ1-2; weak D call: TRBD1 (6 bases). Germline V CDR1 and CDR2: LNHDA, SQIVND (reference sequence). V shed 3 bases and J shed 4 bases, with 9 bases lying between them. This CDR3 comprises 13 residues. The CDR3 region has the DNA TGTGCCAGTAGTATTCAGGGGAGCTATGGCTACACCTTC. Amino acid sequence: CASSIQGSYGYTF.

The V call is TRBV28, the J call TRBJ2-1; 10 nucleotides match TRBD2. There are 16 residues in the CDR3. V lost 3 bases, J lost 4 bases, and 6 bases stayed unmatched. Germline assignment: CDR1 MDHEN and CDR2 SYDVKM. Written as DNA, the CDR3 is TGTGCCAGCAGTTTTGGTAGCGGGAGGAGTTACAATGAGCAGTTCTTC. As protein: CASSFGSGRSYNEQFF. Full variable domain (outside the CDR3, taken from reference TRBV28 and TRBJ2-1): DVKVTQSSRYLVKRTGEKVFLECVQDMDHENMFWYRQDPGLGLRLIYFSYDVKMKEKGDIPEGYSVSREKKERFSLILESASTNQTSMYLCASSFGSGRSYNEQFFGPGTRLTVL.

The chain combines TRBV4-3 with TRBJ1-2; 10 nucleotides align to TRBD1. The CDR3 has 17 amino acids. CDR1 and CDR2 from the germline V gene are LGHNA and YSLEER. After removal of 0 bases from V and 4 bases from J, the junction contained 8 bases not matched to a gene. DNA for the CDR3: TGCGCCAGCAGCCAAGATCGGGCGGGACAGGGGTCCTATGGCTACACCTTC. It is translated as CASSQDRAGQGSYGYTF.

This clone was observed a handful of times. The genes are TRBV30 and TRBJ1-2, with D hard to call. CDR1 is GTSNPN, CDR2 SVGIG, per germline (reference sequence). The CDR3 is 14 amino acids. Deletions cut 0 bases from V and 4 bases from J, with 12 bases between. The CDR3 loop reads CAWSVKLPTYGYTF. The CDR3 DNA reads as TGTGCCTGGAGTGTAAAGCTGCCAACCTATGGCTACACCTTC.

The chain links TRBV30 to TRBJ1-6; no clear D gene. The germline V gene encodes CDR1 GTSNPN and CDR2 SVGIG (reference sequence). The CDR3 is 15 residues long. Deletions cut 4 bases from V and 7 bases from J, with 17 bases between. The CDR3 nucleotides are TGTGCCTGGATTCAATATGGAACCAGGAATTCACCCCTCCACTTT. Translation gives CAWIQYGTRNSPLHF.

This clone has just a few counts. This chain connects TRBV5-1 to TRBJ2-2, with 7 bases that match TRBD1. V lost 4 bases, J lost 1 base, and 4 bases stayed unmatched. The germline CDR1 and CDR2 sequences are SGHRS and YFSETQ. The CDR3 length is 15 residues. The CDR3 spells CASSPWTGNTGELFF. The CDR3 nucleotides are TGCGCCAGCAGCCCATGGACAGGGAACACCGGGGAGCTGTTTTTT.

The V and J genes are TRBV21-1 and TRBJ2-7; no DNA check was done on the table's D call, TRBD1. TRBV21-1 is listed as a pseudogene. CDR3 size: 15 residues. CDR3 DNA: TGTGCCAGCAGCATCCCGGACAGGCCGCCCTACGAGCAGTACTTC. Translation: CASSIPDRPPYEQYF.

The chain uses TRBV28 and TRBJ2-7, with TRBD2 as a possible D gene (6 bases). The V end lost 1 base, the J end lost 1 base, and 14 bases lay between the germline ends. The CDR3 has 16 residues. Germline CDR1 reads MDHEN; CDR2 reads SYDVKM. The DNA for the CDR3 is TGTGCCAGCAGTTTATATCTTGTTGCGGGATCCTACGAGCAGTACTTC. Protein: CASSLYLVAGSYEQYF.

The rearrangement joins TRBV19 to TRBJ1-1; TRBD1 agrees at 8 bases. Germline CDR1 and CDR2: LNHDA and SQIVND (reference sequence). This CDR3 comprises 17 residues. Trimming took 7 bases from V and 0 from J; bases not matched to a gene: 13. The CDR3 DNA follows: TGTGCCAGTAAGGGCTGGACAGGGAAAGGGATGAACACTGAAGCTTTCTTT. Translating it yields CASKGWTGKGMNTEAFF.

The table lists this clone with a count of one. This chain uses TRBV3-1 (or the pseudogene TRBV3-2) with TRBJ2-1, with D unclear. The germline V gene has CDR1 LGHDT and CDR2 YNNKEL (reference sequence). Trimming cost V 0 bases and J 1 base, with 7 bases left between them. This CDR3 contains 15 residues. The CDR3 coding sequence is TGTGCCAGCAGCCAAGATTTCGGTTCCTACAATGAGCAGTTCTTC. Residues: CASSQDFGSYNEQFF.

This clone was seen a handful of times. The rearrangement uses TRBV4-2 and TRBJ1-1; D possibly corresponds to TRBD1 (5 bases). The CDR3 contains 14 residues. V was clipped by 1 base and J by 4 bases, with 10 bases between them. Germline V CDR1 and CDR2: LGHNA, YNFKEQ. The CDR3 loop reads CASSQGLGGTEAFF. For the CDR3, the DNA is TGTGCCAGCAGCCAAGGCCTGGGGGGCACTGAAGCTTTCTTT.

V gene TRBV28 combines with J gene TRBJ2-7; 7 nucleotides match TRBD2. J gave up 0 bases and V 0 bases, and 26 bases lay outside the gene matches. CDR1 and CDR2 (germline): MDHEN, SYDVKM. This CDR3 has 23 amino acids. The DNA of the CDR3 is TGTGCCAGCAGTTTATGGGGGCGGAGTCAAGGTGAAGCGGGAACCATTTTCTCCTACGAGCAGTACTTC. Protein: CASSLWGRSQGEAGTIFSYEQYF. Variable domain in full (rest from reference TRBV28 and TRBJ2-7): DVKVTQSSRYLVKRTGEKVFLECVQDMDHENMFWYRQDPGLGLRLIYFSYDVKMKEKGDIPEGYSVSREKKERFSLILESASTNQTSMYLCASSLWGRSQGEAGTIFSYEQYFGPGTRLTVT.

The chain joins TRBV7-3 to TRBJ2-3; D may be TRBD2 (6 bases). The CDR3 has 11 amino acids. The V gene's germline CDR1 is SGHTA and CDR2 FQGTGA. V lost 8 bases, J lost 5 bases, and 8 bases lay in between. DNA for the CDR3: TGTGCCAGCTCCGGGGGAGATACGCAGTATTTT. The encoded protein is CASSGGDTQYF.

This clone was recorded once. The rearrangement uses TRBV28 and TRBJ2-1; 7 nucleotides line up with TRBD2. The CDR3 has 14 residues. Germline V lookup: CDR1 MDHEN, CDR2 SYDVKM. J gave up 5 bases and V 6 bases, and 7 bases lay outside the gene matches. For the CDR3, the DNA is TGTGCCAGCAGGGAGGTGGGGGGGAACAATGAGCAGTTCTTC. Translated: CASREVGGNNEQFF.

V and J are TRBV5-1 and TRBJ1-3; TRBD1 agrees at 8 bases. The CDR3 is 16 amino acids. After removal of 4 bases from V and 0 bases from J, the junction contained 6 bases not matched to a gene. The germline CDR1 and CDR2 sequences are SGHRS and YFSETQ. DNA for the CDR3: TGCGCCAGCAGCCTACAGGGACAGGACTCTGGAAACACCATATATTTT. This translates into CASSLQGQDSGNTIYF.

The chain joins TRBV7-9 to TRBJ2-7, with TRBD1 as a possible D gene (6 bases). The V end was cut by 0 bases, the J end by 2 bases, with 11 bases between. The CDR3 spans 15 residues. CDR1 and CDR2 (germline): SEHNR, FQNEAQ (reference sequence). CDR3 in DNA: TGTGCCAGCAGCTTAGCGGGGGCAGGGGCCTACGAGCAGTACTTC. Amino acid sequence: CASSLAGAGAYEQYF.

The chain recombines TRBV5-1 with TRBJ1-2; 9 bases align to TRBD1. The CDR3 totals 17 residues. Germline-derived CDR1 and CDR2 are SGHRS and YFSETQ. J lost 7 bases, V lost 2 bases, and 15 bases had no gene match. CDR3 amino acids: CASSLGTGQGGKSGYTF. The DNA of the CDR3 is TGCGCCAGCAGCTTAGGTACGGGACAGGGCGGGAAGAGTGGCTACACCTTC.

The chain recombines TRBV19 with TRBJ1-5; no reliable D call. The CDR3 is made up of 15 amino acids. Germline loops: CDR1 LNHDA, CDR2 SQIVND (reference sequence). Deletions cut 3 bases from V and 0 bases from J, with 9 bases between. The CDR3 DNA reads TGTGCCAGTAGTATTTGGACTCATAGCAATCAGCCCCAGCATTTT. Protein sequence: CASSIWTHSNQPQHF.

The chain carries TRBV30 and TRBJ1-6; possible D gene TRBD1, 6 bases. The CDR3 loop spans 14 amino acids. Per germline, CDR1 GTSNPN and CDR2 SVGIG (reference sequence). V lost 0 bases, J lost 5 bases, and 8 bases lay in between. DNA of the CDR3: TGTGCCTGGAGTGTACGGACAGATAATTCACCCCTCCACTTT. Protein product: CAWSVRTDNSPLHF.

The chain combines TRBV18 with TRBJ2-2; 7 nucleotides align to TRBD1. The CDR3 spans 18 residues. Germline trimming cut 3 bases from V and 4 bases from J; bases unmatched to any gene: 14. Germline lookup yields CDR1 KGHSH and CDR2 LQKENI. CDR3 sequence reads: CASSPPVRAGGLTGELFF. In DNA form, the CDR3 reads TGTGCCAGCTCACCCCCCGTGAGGGCAGGGGGTCTCACCGGGGAGCTGTTTTTT.

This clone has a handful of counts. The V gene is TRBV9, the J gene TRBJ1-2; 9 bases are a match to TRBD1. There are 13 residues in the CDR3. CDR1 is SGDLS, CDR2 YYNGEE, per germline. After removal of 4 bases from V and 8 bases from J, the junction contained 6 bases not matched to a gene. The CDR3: CASSRQGDRGYTF. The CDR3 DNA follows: TGTGCCAGCAGCCGACAGGGGGATAGGGGCTACACCTTC.

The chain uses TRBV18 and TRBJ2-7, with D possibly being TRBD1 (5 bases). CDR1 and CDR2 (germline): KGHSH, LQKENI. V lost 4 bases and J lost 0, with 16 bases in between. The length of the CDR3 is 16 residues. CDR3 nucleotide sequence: TGTGCCAGCTCACGAAATCAAGGAGACAGCTCCTACGAGCAGTACTTC. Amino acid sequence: CASSRNQGDSSYEQYF.

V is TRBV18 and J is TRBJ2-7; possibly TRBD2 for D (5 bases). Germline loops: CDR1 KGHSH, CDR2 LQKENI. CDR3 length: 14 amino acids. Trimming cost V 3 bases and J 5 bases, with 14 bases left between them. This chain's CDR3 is CASSPRTDLNEQYF. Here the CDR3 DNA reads TGTGCCAGCTCACCTCGGACTGATCTAAACGAGCAGTACTTC.

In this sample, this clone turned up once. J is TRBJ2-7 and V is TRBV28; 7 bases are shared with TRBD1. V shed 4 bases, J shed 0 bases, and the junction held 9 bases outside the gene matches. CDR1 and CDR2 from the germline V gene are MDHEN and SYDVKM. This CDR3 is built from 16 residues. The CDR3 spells CASSSWGQRFSYEQYF. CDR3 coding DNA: TGTGCCAGCAGTTCTTGGGGACAGCGGTTCTCCTACGAGCAGTACTTC. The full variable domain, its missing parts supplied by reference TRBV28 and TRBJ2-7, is DVKVTQSSRYLVKRTGEKVFLECVQDMDHENMFWYRQDPGLGLRLIYFSYDVKMKEKGDIPEGYSVSREKKERFSLILESASTNQTSMYLCASSSWGQRFSYEQYFGPGTRLTVT.